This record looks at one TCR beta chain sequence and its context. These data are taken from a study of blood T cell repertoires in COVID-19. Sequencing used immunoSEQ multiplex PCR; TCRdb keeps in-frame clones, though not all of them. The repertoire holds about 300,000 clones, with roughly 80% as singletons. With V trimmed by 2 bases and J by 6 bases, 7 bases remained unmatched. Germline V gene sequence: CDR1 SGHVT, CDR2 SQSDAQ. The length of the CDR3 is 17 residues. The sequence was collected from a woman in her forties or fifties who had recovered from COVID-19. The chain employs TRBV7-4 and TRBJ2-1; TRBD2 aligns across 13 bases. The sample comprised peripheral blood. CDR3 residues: CASSLPMTSGRLNEQFF. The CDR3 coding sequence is TGTGCCAGCAGCTTACCAATGACTAGCGGGAGGCTCAATGAGCAGTTCTTC.